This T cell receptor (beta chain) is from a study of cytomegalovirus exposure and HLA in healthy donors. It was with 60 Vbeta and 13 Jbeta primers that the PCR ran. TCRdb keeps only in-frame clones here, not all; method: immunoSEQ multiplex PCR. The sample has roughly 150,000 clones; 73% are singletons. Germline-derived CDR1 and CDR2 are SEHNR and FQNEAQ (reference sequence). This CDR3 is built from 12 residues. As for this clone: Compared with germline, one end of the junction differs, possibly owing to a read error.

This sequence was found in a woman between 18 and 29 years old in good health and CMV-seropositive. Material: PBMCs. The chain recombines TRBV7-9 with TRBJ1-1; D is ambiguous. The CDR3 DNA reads TGTTCCAGCAGCTTAACGTCCTATCGAGCTTTCTTT. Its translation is CSSSLTSYRAFF.